Listed below are T cell receptor beta chains from one sample, sequenced in a study of blood T cell repertoires in COVID-19. Repertoires were generated with immunoSEQ multiplex PCR, while TCRdb's copy carries only in-frame clones and drops some. The top ten clones hold 15% to 20% of a sample with a few hundred thousand clones, around 84% of them seen once. The source material was peripheral blood. All receptors derive from a woman of 80 years or more with active or convalescent COVID-19. Both conserved end residues are part of each CDR3.

V	J	CDR3
TRBV7-6	TRBJ2-5	CASSPPGETQYF
TRBV18	TRBJ1-5	CASSPPGQNQPQHF
TRBV28	TRBJ1-1	CASTTPLANWAFF
TRBV10-3	TRBJ2-1	CAITETSGSSYNEQFF
TRBV9	TRBJ1-1	CASSPRQGRTEAFF
TRBV6-5	TRBJ2-5	CASSYGGVSRQETQYF
TRBV27	TRBJ2-2	CASSLSSGLTGELFF
TRBV7-8	TRBJ2-3	CASSHLGGSTDTQYF
TRBV5-1	TRBJ2-2	CASSIGTSFAGELFF
TRBV12-1	TRBJ2-7	CASSLGGALDEQYF
TRBV7-7	TRBJ2-1	CASSPGLAVEQFF
TRBV6-1	TRBJ2-7	CASSDRGRYEQYF
TRBV24-1	TRBJ1-2	CAASADSNYGYTF
TRBV6-2/TRBV6-3	TRBJ1-2	CASSYRILRDSGYTF
TRBV18	TRBJ1-3	CASSPIQDFSGNTIYF
TRBV7-9	TRBJ1-2	CASSFTGAKFLYGYTF
TRBV11-3	TRBJ2-2	CASSFLPGLAGGPGTGELFF
TRBV15	TRBJ1-4	CATSRETYRQGKGGREKLFF
TRBV5-8	TRBJ2-1	CASSFRTSSRSSYNEQFF
TRBV18	TRBJ2-1	CASSPPTEKQFF
TRBV19	TRBJ2-3	CASSYRRGGSDTQYF
TRBV6-2/TRBV6-3	TRBJ2-5	CASSYRGSLSGTQYF
TRBV3-1/TRBV3-2	TRBJ1-3	CASSPGTGSGNTIYF
TRBV13	TRBJ2-7	CASSRQGYEQYF
TRBV30	TRBJ2-1	CAWMAAGFYNEQFF
TRBV5-6	TRBJ2-2	CASSLSAGGPNTGELFF
TRBV27	TRBJ2-1	CASSNIMGQGQYTEQFF
TRBV7-9	TRBJ2-3	CASSKDRDADTQYF
TRBV9	TRBJ2-3	CASSPRLAGMTDTQYF
TRBV6-2/TRBV6-3	TRBJ2-7	CASTPPAPEQYF
TRBV28	TRBJ2-5	CASRPLGRSSQETQYF
TRBV19	TRBJ1-2	CASSARTGAFSYGYTF
TRBV3-1/TRBV3-2	TRBJ1-2	CASSQAEGYTF
TRBV12-3/TRBV12-4	TRBJ1-2	CASSLVSGDGYTF
TRBV3-1/TRBV3-2	TRBJ1-1	CASSQASSGEAFF
TRBV9	TRBJ2-7	CASSVTAAPTYEQYF
TRBV5-1	TRBJ2-1	CASSLAGPVGGREQFF
TRBV4-2	TRBJ1-4	CASSQAQGPTNEKLFF
TRBV19	TRBJ1-5	CASSISQGNQPQHF
TRBV6-5	TRBJ2-2	CASSRQGPNTGELFF
TRBV5-8	TRBJ1-6	CASSWETGGNSPLHF
TRBV7-2	TRBJ1-2	CASSLERRGGYTF
TRBV25-1	TRBJ2-3	CASQLSGTSTDTQYF
TRBV20-1	TRBJ2-7	CSAYWREQYF
TRBV28	TRBJ2-5	CASRSGTKLGAQYF
TRBV3-1/TRBV3-2	TRBJ2-1	CASSRGEGVQFF
TRBV5-1	TRBJ2-6	CASSFRQDSGANVLTF
TRBV7-9	TRBJ1-1	CASSLNRGALLLNTEAFF
TRBV3-1/TRBV3-2	TRBJ2-5	CASSQGAFGGTQETQYF
TRBV9	TRBJ2-1	CASSVELRGHSYNEQFF
TRBV10-3	TRBJ1-1	CAISDPGTPNTEAFF
TRBV12-3/TRBV12-4	TRBJ2-3	CASSGFGDTQYF